The clone carrying this T cell receptor (beta chain) was picked up one time. These data originate in a study of blood T cell repertoires in COVID-19. Authors' analysis steps: Reference gene primers were amplified, and this amplification served to estimate nucleated cell counts. The assay was immunoSEQ multiplex PCR, and TCRdb's table has in-frame clones only and misses some. V, J and clone size were drawn from that table, and D and trimming were deduced from the DNA. Found here are some 150,000 clones, 85% to 90% of them singletons; the top ten hold approximately 8.3%. Trimming removed 8 bases from V and 3 bases from J; junction bases left unmatched: 6. This CDR3 contains 14 residues. Germline CDR1 is MDHEN and CDR2 is SYDVKM.

V is TRBV28 and J is TRBJ2-1; 8 bases are a match to TRBD1. This sequence was found in a woman between 55 and 75 years old with acute or convalescent COVID-19. The sequenced sample consisted of peripheral blood. Written as DNA, the CDR3 is TGTGCCAGCTGCCTCAGGGGGCACTACAATGAGCAGTTCTTC. The encoded protein is CASCLRGHYNEQFF.